What follows describes a single TCR beta chain. Its target is not known. Repertoires were generated with immunoSEQ multiplex PCR, while TCRdb's copy carries only in-frame clones and drops some. The profile covers around 85,000 clones, with 91% appearing a single time and more than 7% taken by the ten largest. This sample was taken from a study of OX40 agonist ivuxolimab in advanced cancers. As for the study in general: Across the patients, intravenous ivuxolimab was delivered every 2 weeks at 0.01 to 10 mg/kg. People in dose escalation had one of these cancers: hepatocellular carcinoma, melanoma, renal cell or head and neck cancer. Study observations and caveats: Clonal expansion was seen in CD4+ and CD8+ blood T cells by week 6 at 0.1 to 3.0 mg/kg.

J was trimmed by 3 bases and V by 1 base; bases with no gene match: 9. The CDR3 contains 17 residues. CDR1 and CDR2 (germline): LGHNA, YSLEER. The chain has TRBV4-3 and TRBJ2-7; 10 bases line up with TRBD1. This receptor was obtained from an adult with an advanced solid tumor such as melanoma, head and neck, liver or kidney cancer. Sequencing used CD4+ or CD8+ T cells sorted from blood, obtained in a trial of the OX40 agonist ivuxolimab. DNA for the CDR3: TGCGCCAGCAGCCAAGGGGTGGGACAGGGGAGAGGCTACGAGCAGTACTTC. Translated: CASSQGVGQGRGYEQYF.